The sequence of this TCR beta chain was determined in a study of regulatory T cells in long-lasting Graves disease. The study's findings and limits: Persistent Graves' patients showed less TCR diversity than newly diagnosed ones.

Investigators prepared the TCR beta libraries by applying iRepertoire HTBI primers and Arm-PCR of CDR3 regions. TCRdb analysed the multiplex PCR reads with MiXCR anew, one entry per CDR3 protein. The data hold 400,000 to 500,000 distinct CDR3 sequences, with 12% to 15% observed a single time. Time point reported: newly diagnosed GD, antithyroid drugs for less than 3 months. PBMCs were the source of the RNA used for TCR sequencing. One endocrinology department in Xi'an, China, was where patients came from. Ten or more counts support this clonotype. Its antigen is still unknown. The CDR3 spans 14 residues. V lost 3 bases and J lost 4; bases outside the gene matches: 6. The germline V gene encodes CDR1 MDHEN and CDR2 SYDVKM. This sample was also put to use in a study of T cells in Graves' hyperthyroidism and ophthalmopathy.

The origin of this receptor is a woman between 45 and 65 years old with Graves disease. The chain couples TRBV28 to TRBJ2-7; 7 positions agree with TRBD2. The sample consisted of peripheral blood mononuclear cells (PBMCs), taken at new diagnosis, from a patient treated with antithyroid drugs. Here the CDR3 DNA reads TGTGCCAGCAGTTTGTCGGCTAGCGGTTACGAGCAGTACTTC. Translating it yields CASSLSASGYEQYF.